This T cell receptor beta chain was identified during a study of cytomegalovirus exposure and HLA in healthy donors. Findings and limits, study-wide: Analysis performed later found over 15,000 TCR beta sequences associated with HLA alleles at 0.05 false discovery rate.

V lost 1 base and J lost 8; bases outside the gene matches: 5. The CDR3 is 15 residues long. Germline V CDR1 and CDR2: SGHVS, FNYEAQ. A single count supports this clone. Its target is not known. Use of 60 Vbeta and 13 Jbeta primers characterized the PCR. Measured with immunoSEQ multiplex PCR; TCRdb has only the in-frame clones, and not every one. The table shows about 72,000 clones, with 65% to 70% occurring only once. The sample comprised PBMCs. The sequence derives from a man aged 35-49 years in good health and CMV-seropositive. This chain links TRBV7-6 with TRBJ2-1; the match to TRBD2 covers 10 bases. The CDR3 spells CASSLVSGGVDEQFF. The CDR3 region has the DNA TGTGCCAGCAGCTTAGTAAGCGGGGGGGTGGATGAGCAGTTCTTC.